This TCR beta chain was identified in a study of blood T cell repertoires in COVID-19. On the study more broadly: T cells, B-cell-depleted T cells, or PBMCs supplied cDNA or gDNA.

In the original analysis: Amplified reference gene primers provided the basis for estimating nucleated cell counts. Profiling relied on immunoSEQ multiplex PCR, and the TCRdb table lists in-frame clones only, not all of them. The V and J calls and clone size were taken over from that table, and D and trimming were inferred from the DNA. The table includes about 150,000 clones, 80% to 90% detected once. One Seattle source followed patients from active infection through their disease course. Sample: peripheral blood. The TCR originated in a woman aged 55-70 years with COVID-19, enrolled during active disease.

CDR3 sequence: CASSRDRGQPQHF. The CDR3 DNA reads TGTGCCAGCAGCAGGGACAGGGGTCAGCCCCAGCATTTT. The chain combines TRBV11-2 with TRBJ1-5; TRBD1 agrees at 10 bases. This CDR3 contains 13 residues. V lost 5 bases and J lost 6; bases outside the gene matches: 1. Germline CDR1 reads SGHAT; CDR2 reads FQNNGV.